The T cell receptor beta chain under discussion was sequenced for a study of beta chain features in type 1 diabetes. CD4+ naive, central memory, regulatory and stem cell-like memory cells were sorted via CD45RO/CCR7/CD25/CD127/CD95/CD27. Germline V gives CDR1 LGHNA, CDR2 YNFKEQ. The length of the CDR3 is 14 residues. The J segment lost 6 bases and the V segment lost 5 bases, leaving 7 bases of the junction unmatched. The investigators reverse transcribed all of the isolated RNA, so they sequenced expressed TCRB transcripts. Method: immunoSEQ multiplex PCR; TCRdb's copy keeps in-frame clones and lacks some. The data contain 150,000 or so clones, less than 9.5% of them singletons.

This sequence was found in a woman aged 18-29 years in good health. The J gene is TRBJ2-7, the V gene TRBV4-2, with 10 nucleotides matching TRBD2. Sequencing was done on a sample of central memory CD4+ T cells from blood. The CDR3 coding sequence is TGTGCCAGCAGCTTTTCGGGACTAGCGAGCGAGCAGTACTTC. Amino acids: CASSFSGLASEQYF.